A selection of T cell receptor beta chains follows, all from one sample in a study of persistence of HIV-infected CD4 T cells. Their antigens remain unidentified. The protocol was immunoSEQ multiplex PCR, while the TCRdb copy is restricted to in-frame clones and leaves out a portion. This sample has about 36,000 clones, with 80% to 85% found just once. Sample: cultured CD4+ T cells from PBMCs, taken from a patient who received antiretroviral therapy. The receptors stem from an adult with HIV. The donor label of this sample is uncertain. The CDR3 runs from the conserved cysteine through the conserved F or W. Fields, in order: J gene, CDR3 length, D gene, V gene, clone size, CDR3 DNA, CDR3 protein. D genes are given only for firm matches. Size is omitted from some rows. Given values are once, few, many or a class for expanded clones.

TRBJ1-4 14 . TRBV19 . TGTGCCAGTTGTTTGAGGGGCTTGGGAGAAAAACTGTTTTTT CASCLRGLGEKLFF
TRBJ1-1 16 TRBD1 TRBV5-1 . TGCGCCAGCAGCTTGGGAGACAGGGTTATGCTCACTGAAGCTTTCTTT CASSLGDRVMLTEAFF
TRBJ1-2 16 . TRBV7-3 . TGTGCCAGCAGCTTAGGGTTAGGGGGGCAGGAAAATGGCTACACCTTC CASSLGLGGQENGYTF
TRBJ1-2 15 . TRBV30 . TGTGCCTCTTCTCTTGAACAGGGAACAAACTATGGCTACACCTTC CASSLEQGTNYGYTF
TRBJ1-2 17 . TRBV9 . TGTGCCAGCAGCGTAGCTAGGACAGACTCCCTGGCCTATGGCTACACCTTC CASSVARTDSLAYGYTF
TRBJ1-2 11 . TRBV20-1 . TGCAGTGCTAGAGAGGAGCGGAGCTACACCTTC CSAREERSYTF
TRBJ1-2 13 . TRBV6-5 . TGTGCCGCCGGTGGGGTGGGTTACTATGGCTACACCTTC CAAGGVGYYGYTF
TRBJ2-5 15 . TRBV11-1 once TGTGCCAGCAGCCTACAGGGGACTGTACAAGAGACCCAGTACTTC CASSLQGTVQETQYF
TRBJ1-2 13 . TRBV18 . TGTGCCAGCTCACCCCTGCAGGGAGGTGGCTACACCTTC CASSPLQGGGYTF
TRBJ1-2 11 . TRBV29-1 . TGCAGTGTTGGGAGCGGCTATGGCTACACCTTC CSVGSGYGYTF
TRBJ1-5 15 . TRBV18 few TGTGCCAGCTCACCCCAGAGGATCAGTAATCAGCCCCAGCATTTT CASSPQRISNQPQHF
TRBJ2-2 15 . TRBV11-1 once TGTGCCAGCAGCCCGGGCCGCGTTCCCCCCGGGGAGCTGTTTTTT CASSPGRVPPGELFF
TRBJ1-4 15 TRBD1 TRBV30 few TGTGCCTGGTTGATACGGGGACAGGGAAGTGAAAAACTGTTTTTT CAWLIRGQGSEKLFF
TRBJ2-3 15 . TRBV3-1/TRBV3-2 . TGTGCCAGCAGCCAAGTGGGTCCCGGCACAGATACGCAGTATTTT CASSQVGPGTDTQYF
TRBJ1-2 16 TRBD1 TRBV5-1 . TGCGCCAGCAGCTTGTGGACAGGGGGATCTAACTATGGCTACACCTTC CASSLWTGGSNYGYTF
TRBJ2-2 12 . TRBV9 . TGTGCCAGCAGCGTACTCACCGGGGAGCTGTTTTTT CASSVLTGELFF
TRBJ1-2 15 . TRBV5-6 . TGTGCCAGCAGCTTCTTGACGGAAGATCTCTATGGCTACACCTTC CASSFLTEDLYGYTF
TRBJ1-2 15 TRBD1 TRBV5-4 . TGTGCCAGCAGCTTGCCGAATACAGGGGGATATGGCTACACCTTC CASSLPNTGGYGYTF
TRBJ2-4 15 TRBD1 TRBV4-2 . TGTGCCAGCAGCCCCCGATTGACAGGGTTCAACATTCAGTACTTC CASSPRLTGFNIQYF
TRBJ1-5 13 . TRBV19 . TGTGCCAGTAGTATGGCAGGGGTTCAGCCCCAGCATTTT CASSMAGVQPQHF
TRBJ2-6 16 . TRBV24-1 . TGTGCCACCAGCAAAGAGGAACCCTCTGGGGCCAACGTCCTGACTTTC CATSKEEPSGANVLTF
TRBJ1-1 14 TRBD1 TRBV5-4 . TGTGCCAGCAGCTTGGAGAGGGGGCGAACTGAAGCTTTCTTT CASSLERGRTEAFF
TRBJ2-3 18 TRBD2 TRBV11-3 . TGTGCCAGCAGTGCCAGAGCGGGGGGGCCTCCCCACACAGATACGCAGTATTTT CASSARAGGPPHTDTQYF
TRBJ1-1 12 . TRBV7-3 . TGTGCCAGCAGCCAGGACCGGGGTGAAGCTTTCTTT CASSQDRGEAFF
TRBJ1-5 15 TRBD1 TRBV5-4 . TGTGCCAGCAGCTTACAGGGGGCAGATAATCAGCCCCAGCATTTT CASSLQGADNQPQHF
TRBJ1-6 16 . TRBV30 . TGTGCCTGGACCAAAAACATGCAGGCTCCCAATTCACCCCTCCACTTT CAWTKNMQAPNSPLHF
TRBJ2-7 13 . TRBV9 . TGTGCCAGCAGCGGGGGCCTCCACTACGAGCAGTACTTC CASSGGLHYEQYF
TRBJ1-1 16 TRBD1 TRBV5-1 . TGCGCCAGCAGCTTGGGAGGGCAGGGGGCGATGGCTGAAGCTTTCTTT CASSLGGQGAMAEAFF
TRBJ2-2 14 . TRBV3-1/TRBV3-2 . TGTGCCAGCAGCCAATTCCAGGGAGCCGGGGAGCTGTTTTTT CASSQFQGAGELFF
TRBJ1-1 14 . TRBV7-9 . TGTGCCAGCAGCTTTGGGGCGGCTAGGACTGAAGCTTTCTTT CASSFGAARTEAFF
TRBJ1-1 14 . TRBV16 . TGTGCCAGCAGCCAATTGGGAGGGGTGACTGAAGCTTTCTTT CASSQLGGVTEAFF
TRBJ1-2 13 . TRBV7-9 few TGTGCCAGCAGCTTAGCCACAGGGATAGGCTACACCTTC CASSLATGIGYTF
TRBJ1-6 15 TRBD1 TRBV15 . TGTGCCACCAGCGGGAGACAGGGGGCATCTTCACCCCTCCACTTT CATSGRQGASSPLHF
TRBJ1-4 15 . TRBV14 . TGTGCCAGCAGCCAAGATCTGGGGTTTAATGAAAAACTGTTTTTT CASSQDLGFNEKLFF
TRBJ1-1 18 . TRBV5-1 . TGCGCCAGCAGCTTGGTGGCGCCCGGATTACGGTTGAACACTGAAGCTTTCTTT CASSLVAPGLRLNTEAFF
TRBJ2-7 13 . TRBV12-3/TRBV12-4 few TGTGCCAGCAGTTTAAGTGCAGGCTACGAGCAGTACTTC CASSLSAGYEQYF
TRBJ1-5 15 . TRBV19 . TGTGCCAGTAGTATAAACGGTTATAGCAATCAGCCCCAGCATTTT CASSINGYSNQPQHF
TRBJ1-5 11 . TRBV10-1 . TGCGCCAGCACCGAGCATCAGCCCCAGCATTTT CASTEHQPQHF
TRBJ2-5 16 . TRBV3-1/TRBV3-2 few TGTGCCAGCAGCTCCGCCTCATTTAGCGTGATGGAGACCCAGTACTTC CASSSASFSVMETQYF
TRBJ2-5 15 . TRBV6-5 . TGTGCCAGCGACCGTGGCGTAAAGGGGATTGAGACCCAGTACTTC CASDRGVKGIETQYF